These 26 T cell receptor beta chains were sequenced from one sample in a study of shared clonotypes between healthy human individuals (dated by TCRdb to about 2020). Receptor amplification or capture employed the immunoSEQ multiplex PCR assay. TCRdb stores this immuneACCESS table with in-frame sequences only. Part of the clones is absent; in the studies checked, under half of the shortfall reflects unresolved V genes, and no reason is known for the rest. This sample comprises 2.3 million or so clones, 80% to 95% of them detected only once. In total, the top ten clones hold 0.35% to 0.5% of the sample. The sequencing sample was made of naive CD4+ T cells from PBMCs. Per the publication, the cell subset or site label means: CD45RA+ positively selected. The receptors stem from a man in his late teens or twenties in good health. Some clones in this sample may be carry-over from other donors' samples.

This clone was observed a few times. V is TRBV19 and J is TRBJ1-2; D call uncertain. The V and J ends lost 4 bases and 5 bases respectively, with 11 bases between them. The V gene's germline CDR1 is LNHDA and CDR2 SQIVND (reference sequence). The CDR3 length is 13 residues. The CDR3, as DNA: TGTGCCAGTAGTACGGTCGGCAGTTATGGCTACACCTTC. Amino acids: CASSTVGSYGYTF.

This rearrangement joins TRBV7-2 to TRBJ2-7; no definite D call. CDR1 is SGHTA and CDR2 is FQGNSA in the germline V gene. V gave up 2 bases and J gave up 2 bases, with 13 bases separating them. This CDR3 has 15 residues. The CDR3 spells CASSLLPGFTYEQYF. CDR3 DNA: TGTGCCAGCAGCTTACTGCCAGGTTTTACCTACGAGCAGTACTTC.

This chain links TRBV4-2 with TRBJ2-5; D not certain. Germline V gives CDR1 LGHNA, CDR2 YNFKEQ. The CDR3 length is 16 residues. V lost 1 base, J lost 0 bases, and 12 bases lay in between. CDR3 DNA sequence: TGTGCCAGCAGCCAAGCGGAGTGGGCGGACCAAGAGACCCAGTACTTC. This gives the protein CASSQAEWADQETQYF.

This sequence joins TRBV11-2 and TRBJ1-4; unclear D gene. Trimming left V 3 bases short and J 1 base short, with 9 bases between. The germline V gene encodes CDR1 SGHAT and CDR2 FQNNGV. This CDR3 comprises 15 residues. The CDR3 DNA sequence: TGTGCCAGCAGCTTGGGGAGGGTAACTAATGAAAAACTGTTTTTT. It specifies CASSLGRVTNEKLFF. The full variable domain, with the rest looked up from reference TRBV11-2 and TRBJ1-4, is EAGVAQSPRYKIIEKRQSVAFWCNPISGHATLYWYQQILGQGPKLLIQFQNNGVVDDSQLPKDRFSAERLKGVDSTLKIQPAKLEDSAVYLCASSLGRVTNEKLFFGSGTQLSVL.

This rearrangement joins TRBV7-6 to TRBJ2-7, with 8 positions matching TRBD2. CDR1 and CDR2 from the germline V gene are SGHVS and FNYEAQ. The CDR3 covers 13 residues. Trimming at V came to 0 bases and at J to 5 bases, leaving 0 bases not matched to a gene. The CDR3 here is CASSLARGDEQYF. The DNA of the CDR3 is TGTGCCAGCAGCTTAGCGCGGGGGGACGAGCAGTACTTC. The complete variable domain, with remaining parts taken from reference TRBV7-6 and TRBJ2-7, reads GAGVSQSPRYKVTKRGQDVALRCDPISGHVSLYWYRQALGQGPEFLTYFNYEAQQDKSGLPNDRFSAERPEGSISTLTIQRTEQRDSAMYRCASSLARGDEQYFGPGTRLTVT.

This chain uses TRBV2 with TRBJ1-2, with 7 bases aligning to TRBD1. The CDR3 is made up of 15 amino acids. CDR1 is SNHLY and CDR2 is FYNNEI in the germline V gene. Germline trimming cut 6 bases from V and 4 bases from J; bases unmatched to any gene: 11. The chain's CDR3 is CASSLETGVIYGYTF. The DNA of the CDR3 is TGTGCCAGCAGCTTGGAAACAGGGGTTATCTATGGCTACACCTTC.

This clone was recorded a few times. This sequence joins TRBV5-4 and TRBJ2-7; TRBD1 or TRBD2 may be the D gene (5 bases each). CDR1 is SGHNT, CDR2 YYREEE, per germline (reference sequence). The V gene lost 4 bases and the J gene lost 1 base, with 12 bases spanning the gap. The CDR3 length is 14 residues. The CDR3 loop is CASSTGTYSYEQYF. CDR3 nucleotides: TGTGCCAGCAGCACCGGGACGTATTCCTACGAGCAGTACTTC.

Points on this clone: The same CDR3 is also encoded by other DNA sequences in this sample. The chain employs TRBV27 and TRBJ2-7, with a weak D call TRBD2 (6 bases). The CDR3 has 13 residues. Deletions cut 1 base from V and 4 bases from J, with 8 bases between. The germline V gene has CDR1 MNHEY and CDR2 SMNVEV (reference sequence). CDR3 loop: CASSLYGSYEQYF. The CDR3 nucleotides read TGTGCCAGCAGTTTATACGGGAGTTACGAGCAGTACTTC.

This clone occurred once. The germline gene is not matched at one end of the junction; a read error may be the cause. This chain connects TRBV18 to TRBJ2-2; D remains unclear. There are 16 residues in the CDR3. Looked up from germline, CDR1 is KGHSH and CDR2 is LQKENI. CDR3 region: CASSSPSRASGGELFF. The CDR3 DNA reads TGTGCCAGCTCATCACCCTCCAGAGCAAGTGGCGGGGAGCTGTTTTTT.

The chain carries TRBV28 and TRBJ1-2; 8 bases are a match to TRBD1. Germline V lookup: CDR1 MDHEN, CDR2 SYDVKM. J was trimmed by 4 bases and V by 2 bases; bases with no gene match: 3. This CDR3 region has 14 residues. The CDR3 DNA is TGTGCCAGCAGTTTACAGGGGGCGCGCTATGGCTACACCTTC. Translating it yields CASSLQGARYGYTF.

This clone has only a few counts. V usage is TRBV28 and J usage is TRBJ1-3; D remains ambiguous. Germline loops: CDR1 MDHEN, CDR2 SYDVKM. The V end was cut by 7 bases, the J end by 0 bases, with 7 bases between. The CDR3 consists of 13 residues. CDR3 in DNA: TGTGCCAGCAATAGGGTCTCTGGAAACACCATATATTTT. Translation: CASNRVSGNTIYF.

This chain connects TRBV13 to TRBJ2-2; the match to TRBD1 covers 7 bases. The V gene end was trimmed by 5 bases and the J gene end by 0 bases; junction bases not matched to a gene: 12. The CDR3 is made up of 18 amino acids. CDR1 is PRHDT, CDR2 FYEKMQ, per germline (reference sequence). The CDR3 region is CASSGMIRDSANTGELFF. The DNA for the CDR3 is TGTGCCAGCAGCGGAATGATTCGGGACAGCGCGAACACCGGGGAGCTGTTTTTT.

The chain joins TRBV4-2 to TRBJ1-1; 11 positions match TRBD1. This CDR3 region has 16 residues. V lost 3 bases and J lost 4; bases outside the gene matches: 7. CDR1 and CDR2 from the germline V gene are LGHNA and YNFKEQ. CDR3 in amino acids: CASSQEDRGPGTEAFF. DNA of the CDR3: TGTGCCAGCAGCCAGGAGGACAGGGGGCCCGGCACTGAAGCTTTCTTT.

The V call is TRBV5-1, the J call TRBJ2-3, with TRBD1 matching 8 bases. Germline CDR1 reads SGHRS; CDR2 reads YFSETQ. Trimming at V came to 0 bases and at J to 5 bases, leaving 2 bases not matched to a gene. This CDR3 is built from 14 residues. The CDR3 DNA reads TGCGCCAGCAGCTTGGAGACAGGGGTAGATACGCAGTATTTT. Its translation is CASSLETGVDTQYF.

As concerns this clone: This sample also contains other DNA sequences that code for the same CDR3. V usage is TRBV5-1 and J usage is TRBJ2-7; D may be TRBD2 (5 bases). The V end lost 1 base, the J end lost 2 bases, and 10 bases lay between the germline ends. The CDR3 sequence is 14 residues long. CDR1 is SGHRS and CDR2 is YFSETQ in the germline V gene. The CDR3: CASSLSGTTYEQYF. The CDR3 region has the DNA TGCGCCAGCAGCTTGAGCGGAACCACCTACGAGCAGTACTTC. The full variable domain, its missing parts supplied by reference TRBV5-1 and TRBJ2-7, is KAGVTQTPRYLIKTRGQQVTLSCSPISGHRSVSWYQQTPGQGLQFLFEYFSETQRNKGNFPGRFSGRQFSNSRSEMNVSTLELGDSALYLCASSLSGTTYEQYFGPGTRLTVT.

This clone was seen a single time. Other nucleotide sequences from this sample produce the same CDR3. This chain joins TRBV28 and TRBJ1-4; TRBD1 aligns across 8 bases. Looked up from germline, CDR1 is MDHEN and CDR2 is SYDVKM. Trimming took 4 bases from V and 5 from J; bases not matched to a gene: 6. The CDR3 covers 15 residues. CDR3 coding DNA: TGTGCCAGCAGTTCTCGGACAGGGCTGAATGAAAAACTGTTTTTT. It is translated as CASSSRTGLNEKLFF.

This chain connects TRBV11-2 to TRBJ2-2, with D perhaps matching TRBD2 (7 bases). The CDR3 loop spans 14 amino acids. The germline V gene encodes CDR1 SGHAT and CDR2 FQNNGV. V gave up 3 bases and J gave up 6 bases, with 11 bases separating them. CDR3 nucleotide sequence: TGTGCCAGCAGCTTGGCGGGGGCGGCCGGGGAGCTGTTTTTT. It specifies CASSLAGAAGELFF.

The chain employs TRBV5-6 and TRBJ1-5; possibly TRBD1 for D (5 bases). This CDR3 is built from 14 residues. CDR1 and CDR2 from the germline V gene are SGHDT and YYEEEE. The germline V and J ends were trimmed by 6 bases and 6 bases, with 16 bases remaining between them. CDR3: CASTRRGFGQPQHF. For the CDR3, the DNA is TGTGCCAGCACCCGGAGGGGCTTCGGTCAGCCCCAGCATTTT.

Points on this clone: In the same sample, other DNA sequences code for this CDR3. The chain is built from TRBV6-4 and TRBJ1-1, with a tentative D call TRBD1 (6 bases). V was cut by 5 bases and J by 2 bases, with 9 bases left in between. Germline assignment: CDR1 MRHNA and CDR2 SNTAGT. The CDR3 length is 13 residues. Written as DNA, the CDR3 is TGTGCCAGCAGTCAACAGGGAAACACTGAAGCTTTCTTT. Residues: CASSQQGNTEAFF.

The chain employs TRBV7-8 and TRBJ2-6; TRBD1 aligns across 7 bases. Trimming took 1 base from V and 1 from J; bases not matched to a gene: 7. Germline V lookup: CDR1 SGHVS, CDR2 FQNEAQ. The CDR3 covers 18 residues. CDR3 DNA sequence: TGTGCCAGCAGCTTAGGAACAGGGGTTTCGTCTGGGGCCAACGTCCTGACTTTC. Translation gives CASSLGTGVSSGANVLTF.

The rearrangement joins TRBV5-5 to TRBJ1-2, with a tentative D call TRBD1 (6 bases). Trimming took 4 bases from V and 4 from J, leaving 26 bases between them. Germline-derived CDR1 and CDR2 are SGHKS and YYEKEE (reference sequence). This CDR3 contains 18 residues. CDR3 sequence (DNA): TGTGCCAGCAGCCCCCCCTATCAAACAGGGACGTTTACCTATGGCTACACCTTC. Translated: CASSPPYQTGTFTYGYTF.

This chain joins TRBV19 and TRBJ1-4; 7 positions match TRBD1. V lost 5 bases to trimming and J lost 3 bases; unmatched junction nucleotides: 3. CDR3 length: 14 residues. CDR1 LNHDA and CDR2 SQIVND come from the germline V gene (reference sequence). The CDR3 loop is CASSWDRANEKLFF. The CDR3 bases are TGTGCCAGTAGTTGGGACAGAGCTAATGAAAAACTGTTTTTT.

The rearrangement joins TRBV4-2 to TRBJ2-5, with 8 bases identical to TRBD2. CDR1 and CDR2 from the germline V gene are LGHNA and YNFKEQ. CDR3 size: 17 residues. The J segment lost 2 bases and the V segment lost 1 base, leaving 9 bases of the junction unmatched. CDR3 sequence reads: CASSQAPLREEQETQYF. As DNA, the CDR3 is TGTGCCAGCAGCCAAGCACCTTTGCGGGAGGAACAAGAGACCCAGTACTTC.

The CDR3 bases are TGTGCCAGCAGCGTAGTCGGGAGCGACTCAGAGACCCAGTACTTC. As protein: CASSVVGSDSETQYF. The chain joins TRBV9 to TRBJ2-5; perhaps TRBD2 as D (6 bases). The CDR3 sequence is 15 residues long. Trimming removed 0 bases from V and 4 bases from J, with 13 bases in between. Germline V gene sequence: CDR1 SGDLS, CDR2 YYNGEE.

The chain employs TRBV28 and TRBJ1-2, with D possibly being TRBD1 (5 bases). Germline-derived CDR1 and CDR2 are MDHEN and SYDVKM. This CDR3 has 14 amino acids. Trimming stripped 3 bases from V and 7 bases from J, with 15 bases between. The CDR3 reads CASSLSGSDSGYTF. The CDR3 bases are TGTGCCAGCAGTTTGTCAGGGAGTGACAGTGGCTACACCTTC.

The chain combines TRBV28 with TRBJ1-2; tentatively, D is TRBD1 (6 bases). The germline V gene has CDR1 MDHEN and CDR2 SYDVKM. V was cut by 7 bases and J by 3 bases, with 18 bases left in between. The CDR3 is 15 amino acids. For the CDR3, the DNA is TGTGCCAGCAACTTCTGGGGGGCAGGAGACTATGGCTACACCTTC. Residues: CASNFWGAGDYGYTF.